The 32 T cell receptor beta chains given below trace back to one sample, sequenced in a study of T cell responses to AZD1222 COVID-19 vaccine. TCRdb's copy holds only in-frame clones and misses some; the assay was immunoSEQ multiplex PCR. Among 130,000 to 150,000 clones, 92% were seen once, and the ten largest hold roughly 1.8%. The specimen comprised peripheral blood, sampled on day 0 of AZD1222 vaccination. The source is an adult in good health.

The V call is TRBV9, the J call TRBJ1-4, with TRBD1 as a possible D gene (5 bases). The CDR3 has 16 residues. CDR1 is SGDLS, CDR2 YYNGEE, per germline. V was pared by 3 bases and J by 4 bases, with 16 bases between. Here the CDR3 reads CASSAQTGRGNEKLFF. The DNA of the CDR3 is TGTGCCAGCAGCGCCCAGACGGGACGGGGTAATGAAAAACTGTTTTTT.

This chain uses TRBV5-1 with TRBJ2-1; 10 nucleotides align to TRBD1. V was pared by 3 bases and J by 0 bases, with 12 bases of the junction left unmatched. The V gene's germline CDR1 is SGHRS and CDR2 YFSETQ. This CDR3 comprises 19 residues. Here the CDR3 DNA reads TGCGCCAGCAGCTATCTGGTGACAGGGGGCCCTAGCTCCTACAATGAGCAGTTCTTC. It translates to CASSYLVTGGPSSYNEQFF.

The rearrangement links TRBV24-1 to TRBJ2-1, with TRBD1 matching 10 bases. Germline loops: CDR1 KGHDR, CDR2 SFDVKD. This CDR3 comprises 14 residues. With 5 bases clipped from V and 6 bases from J, the junction kept 3 bases outside the gene matches. CDR3 coding DNA: TGTGCCACCAGTGTGGACAGGGGGGGCAATGAGCAGTTCTTC. This sequence encodes CATSVDRGGNEQFF.

The chain recombines TRBV30 with TRBJ1-3, with a possible D match to TRBD1 (6 bases). The CDR3 has 12 amino acids. V lost 0 bases and J 16 bases, leaving 16 bases between the germline ends. Germline CDR1 GTSNPN, CDR2 SVGIG (reference sequence). The CDR3 loop is CAWSVQAGTLYF. The DNA of the CDR3 is TGTGCCTGGAGTGTACAGGCCGGGACACTCTATTTT.

The chain combines TRBV5-4 with TRBJ2-3; TRBD1 matches at 9 bases. This CDR3 is 17 amino acids long. The germline CDR1 and CDR2 sequences are SGHNT and YYREEE (reference sequence). Trimming took 0 bases from V and 1 from J; bases not matched to a gene: 6. The CDR3 reads CASSLVAGTGRTDTQYF. The DNA of the CDR3 is TGTGCCAGCAGCTTGGTTGCAGGGACAGGGCGCACAGATACGCAGTATTTT.

This clone has a single count. The gene calls are TRBV16 and TRBJ2-3, with 8 bases lining up with TRBD2. With 2 bases clipped from V and 6 bases from J, the junction kept 16 bases outside the gene matches. This CDR3 has 18 amino acids. Germline lookup yields CDR1 KGHSY and CDR2 FQNENV. The CDR3 DNA sequence: TGTGCCAGCAGCCAACCCGACTACCGCCTAGCGGGTACGGATACGCAGTATTTT. Translation gives CASSQPDYRLAGTDTQYF.

The chain combines TRBV18 with TRBJ1-2; unclear D gene. The V gene lost 1 base and the J gene lost 3 bases, with 9 bases spanning the gap. The CDR3 runs to 14 residues. The germline gives CDR1 KGHSH, CDR2 LQKENI. In DNA, the CDR3 is TGTGCCAGCTCACCACGTCGGCAGGACTATGGCTACACCTTC. As protein: CASSPRRQDYGYTF.

This clone was seen only a few times. This chain links TRBV2 with TRBJ2-7; D is tentatively TRBD1 or TRBD2 (6 bases each). Trimming cost V 4 bases and J 4 bases, with 14 bases left between them. CDR1 is SNHLY and CDR2 is FYNNEI in the germline V gene. This CDR3 has 14 amino acids. The CDR3 loop is CASSGGQGRYEQYF. Written as DNA, the CDR3 is TGTGCCAGCAGTGGTGGTCAGGGGAGGTACGAGCAGTACTTC.

This clone has more than one count but fewer than ten. The chain joins TRBV18 to TRBJ2-1; 8 bases are a match to TRBD1. V lost 9 bases to trimming and J lost 5 bases; unmatched junction nucleotides: 9. The CDR3 has 14 residues. Germline CDR1 and CDR2: KGHSH and LQKENI. CDR3 residues: CASSPQGANNEQFF. CDR3 nucleotides: TGTGCCAGTTCCCCGCAGGGGGCGAACAATGAGCAGTTCTTC.

CDR3 sequence reads: CASSIREGGGYTF. As DNA, the CDR3 is TGTGCCAGTAGTATCCGTGAGGGGGGCGGCTACACCTTC. The chain couples TRBV19 to TRBJ1-2; maybe TRBD1 (6 bases). Germline V CDR1 and CDR2: LNHDA, SQIVND (reference sequence). This CDR3 contains 13 residues. V was trimmed by 3 bases and J by 8 bases, leaving 13 bases between them.

V is TRBV5-1 and J is TRBJ2-7; 7 bases are shared with TRBD2. From germline, CDR1 is SGHRS and CDR2 YFSETQ. V was clipped by 2 bases and J by 2 bases; unmatched bases: 4. The CDR3 length is 14 residues. The CDR3 loop is CASSLGTIPYEQYF. Here the CDR3 DNA reads TGCGCCAGCAGCTTAGGGACTATCCCCTACGAGCAGTACTTC.

The chain is built from TRBV13 and TRBJ2-3, with a tentative D call TRBD2 (5 bases). Germline lookup yields CDR1 PRHDT and CDR2 FYEKMQ (reference sequence). This CDR3 is 16 amino acids long. V lost 0 bases and J 7 bases, leaving 17 bases between the germline ends. The CDR3 loop is CASSLGRVAPANTQYF. CDR3 DNA sequence: TGTGCCAGCAGCTTAGGCCGAGTAGCGCCCGCGAATACGCAGTATTTT.

The rearrangement uses TRBV30 and TRBJ1-4; maybe TRBD1 (6 bases). The CDR3 runs 13 residues. With 1 base removed from V and 6 bases from J, the gap between germline ends came to 9 bases. Germline V gives CDR1 GTSNPN, CDR2 SVGIG (reference sequence). In DNA, the CDR3 is TGTGCCTGGAGTGGACAGGACGATGAAAAACTGTTTTTT. Its translation: CAWSGQDDEKLFF.

The V call is TRBV9, the J call TRBJ2-5; TRBD1 agrees at 7 bases. CDR1 is SGDLS, CDR2 YYNGEE, per germline. CDR3 length: 13 amino acids. J was trimmed by 3 bases and V by 1 base; bases with no gene match: 0. The CDR3 loop reads CASSVQGEETQYF. CDR3 DNA: TGTGCCAGCAGCGTACAGGGGGAAGAGACCCAGTACTTC. The full variable domain, with the rest looked up from reference TRBV9 and TRBJ2-5, is DSGVTQTPKHLITATGQRVTLRCSPRSGDLSVYWYQQSLDQGLQFLIQYYNGEERAKGNILERFSAQQFPDLHSELNLSSLELGDSALYFCASSVQGEETQYFGPGTRLLVL.

V usage is TRBV5-1 and J usage is TRBJ1-2; 8 bases fit TRBD1. Losses at the gene ends were 4 bases for V and 7 bases for J; bases not matched to a gene: 9. The CDR3 consists of 14 residues. CDR1 and CDR2 (germline): SGHRS, YFSETQ. The CDR3 loop is CASSASTGVGGYTF. For the CDR3, the DNA is TGCGCCAGCAGCGCGTCGACAGGGGTGGGTGGCTACACCTTC.

The chain links TRBV5-1 to TRBJ2-3; perhaps TRBD2 as D (5 bases). The CDR3 consists of 17 residues. V lost 1 base to trimming and J lost 0 bases, with 15 bases between them. Germline V gene sequence: CDR1 SGHRS, CDR2 YFSETQ. The CDR3 loop reads CASSLSPSGVSTDTQYF. For the CDR3, the DNA is TGCGCCAGCAGCTTGAGTCCGTCCGGGGTTAGCACAGATACGCAGTATTTT.

In DNA, the CDR3 is TGTGCCAGCTCTACTAGCGTTTCCTACAATGAGCAGTTCTTC. Translating it yields CASSTSVSYNEQFF. This chain connects TRBV2 to TRBJ2-1; TRBD2 aligns across 7 bases. This CDR3 has 14 residues. Unmatched junction bases numbered 5, after V lost 8 bases and J lost 1 base. Germline lookup yields CDR1 SNHLY and CDR2 FYNNEI.

V gene TRBV25-1 combines with J gene TRBJ2-5; perhaps TRBD2 as D (6 bases). Germline V CDR1 and CDR2: MGHDK, SYGVNS. CDR3 length: 13 residues. The V end was cut by 3 bases, the J end by 1 base, with 6 bases between. The CDR3 sequence: CASSEGGQETQYF. Written as DNA, the CDR3 is TGTGCCAGCAGTGAGGGGGGCCAAGAGACCCAGTACTTC. Full variable domain (outside the CDR3, taken from reference TRBV25-1 and TRBJ2-5): EADIYQTPRYLVIGTGKKITLECSQTMGHDKMYWYQQDPGMELHLIHYSYGVNSTEKGDLSSESTVSRIRTEHFPLTLESARPSHTSQYLCASSEGGQETQYFGPGTRLLVL.

The CDR3 DNA sequence: TGTGCCAGCAGTTCTCAGGGCTACGAGCAGTACTTC. This encodes CASSSQGYEQYF. J is TRBJ2-7 and V is TRBV6-5, with a weak D call TRBD1 (5 bases). Germline V gene data show CDR1 as MNHEY and CDR2 as SVGAGI. The CDR3 consists of 12 residues. The germline V and J ends were trimmed by 4 bases and 3 bases, with 7 bases remaining between them.

The chain employs TRBV4-1 and TRBJ2-2; no firm D call. Germline assignment: CDR1 MGHRA and CDR2 YSYEKL. Between the trimmed V and J ends, which lost 0 bases and 4 bases, there was a span of 12 bases. The CDR3 spans 16 residues. The chain's CDR3 is CASSQEGIPITGELFF. In DNA form, the CDR3 reads TGCGCCAGCAGCCAAGAAGGAATACCGATCACCGGGGAGCTGTTTTTT.

This clone was counted only a few times. This chain uses TRBV2 with TRBJ1-6; TRBD1 matches at 10 bases. The CDR3 is made up of 15 amino acids. V trimming: 10 bases; J trimming: 7 bases; junction bases outside the gene matches: 10. Germline V lookup: CDR1 SNHLY, CDR2 FYNNEI. DNA of the CDR3: TGTGCCACCGCGGGACAGGGGATGAGGAATTCACCCCTCCACTTT. It specifies CATAGQGMRNSPLHF.

In its sample, this clone was seen once. The chain has TRBV11-3 and TRBJ2-1; 10 bases agree with TRBD2. Germline CDR1 reads SGHNT; CDR2 reads YENEEA. This CDR3 spans 14 amino acids. With V trimmed by 6 bases and J by 7 bases, 6 bases remained unmatched. The chain's CDR3 is CASSRLAGSNEQFF. In DNA, the CDR3 is TGTGCCAGCAGTCGACTAGCGGGTTCGAATGAGCAGTTCTTC. Variable domain in full (rest from reference TRBV11-3 and TRBJ2-1): EAGVVQSPRYKIIEKKQPVAFWCNPISGHNTLYWYLQNLGQGPELLIRYENEEAVDDSQLPKDRFSAERLKGVDSTLKIQPAELGDSAVYLCASSRLAGSNEQFFGPGTRLTVL.

This clone was detected only once. Within the sample, other DNA sequences also encode this same CDR3. This chain links TRBV18 with TRBJ2-7; TRBD1 or TRBD2 may be the D gene (5 bases each). V was trimmed by 6 bases and J by 3 bases, leaving 12 bases between them. CDR1 is KGHSH, CDR2 LQKENI, per germline. The CDR3 covers 13 residues. The DNA of the CDR3 is TGTGCCAGCTCGCCGGGACCGAACTACGAGCAGTACTTC. The encoded protein is CASSPGPNYEQYF.

The chain couples TRBV6-1 to TRBJ1-6; D gene ambiguous. Germline CDR1 reads MNHNS; CDR2 reads SASEGT. V gave up 6 bases and J gave up 4 bases, with 10 bases separating them. The CDR3 sequence is 14 residues long. DNA of the CDR3: TGTGCCAGCAGATCACGACGGTATAATTCACCCCTCCACTTT. Amino acids: CASRSRRYNSPLHF.

The chain combines TRBV11-2 with TRBJ2-1, with D perhaps matching TRBD1 (7 bases). Germline CDR1 and CDR2: SGHAT and FQNNGV. This CDR3 is built from 16 residues. The ends were cut back, 5 bases at V and 4 bases at J, with 18 bases in the middle. CDR3 bases: TGTGCCAGCAGCCGCGGGCGGGACAGCTCATACAATGAGCAGTTCTTC. This encodes CASSRGRDSSYNEQFF.

Of note for this clone: The same CDR3 arises from other DNA sequences in this sample as well. The gene calls are TRBV19 and TRBJ1-5; the D gene is possibly TRBD1 (6 bases). There are 15 residues in the CDR3. The germline gives CDR1 LNHDA, CDR2 SQIVND (reference sequence). Deletions cut 3 bases from V and 5 bases from J, with 14 bases between. The CDR3 bases are TGTGCCAGTAGTATTGGGGGGGGGCCTTATCAGCCCCAGCATTTT. Translating gives CASSIGGGPYQPQHF.

The genes are TRBV10-1 and TRBJ1-5; the D gene is possibly TRBD1 (6 bases). This CDR3 is built from 15 residues. V was shortened by 3 bases and J by 1 base, with 10 bases between the two germline ends. The germline V gene has CDR1 WNHNN and CDR2 SYGVQD (reference sequence). CDR3 loop: CASSDRGVSNQPQHF. The CDR3 DNA follows: TGCGCCAGCAGTGACAGGGGAGTGAGCAATCAGCCCCAGCATTTT.

The J gene is TRBJ2-7, the V gene TRBV2, with D perhaps matching TRBD1 (6 bases). This CDR3 has 12 amino acids. Germline V gene data show CDR1 as SNHLY and CDR2 as FYNNEI. Trimming removed 7 bases from V and 5 bases from J, with 12 bases in between. CDR3 bases: TGTGCCAGCAAAAGGACAGAAGACGAGCAGTACTTC. Translating gives CASKRTEDEQYF.

The V gene is TRBV5-1, the J gene TRBJ2-7, with a possible D match to TRBD1 (7 bases). Looked up from germline, CDR1 is SGHRS and CDR2 is YFSETQ. Trimming cost V 0 bases and J 3 bases, with 13 bases left between them. The CDR3 is 15 residues long. The CDR3 spells CASSLGPRGDYEQYF. CDR3 coding DNA: TGCGCCAGCAGCTTGGGTCCCAGGGGGGACTACGAGCAGTACTTC. Full variable domain (outside the CDR3, taken from reference TRBV5-1 and TRBJ2-7): KAGVTQTPRYLIKTRGQQVTLSCSPISGHRSVSWYQQTPGQGLQFLFEYFSETQRNKGNFPGRFSGRQFSNSRSEMNVSTLELGDSALYLCASSLGPRGDYEQYFGPGTRLTVT.

J is TRBJ2-5 and V is TRBV5-1, with D possibly matching TRBD1 (5 bases). The germline V gene encodes CDR1 SGHRS and CDR2 YFSETQ. CDR3 length equals 14 residues. V gave up 4 bases and J gave up 0 bases, with 10 bases separating them. CDR3 sequence reads: CASSLGHNQETQYF. Written as DNA, the CDR3 is TGCGCCAGCAGCCTAGGACACAACCAAGAGACCCAGTACTTC.

The chain is built from TRBV4-1 and TRBJ1-2; no clear D gene. V dropped 1 base and J dropped 4 bases, with 13 bases sitting between them. From germline, CDR1 is MGHRA and CDR2 YSYEKL. This CDR3 spans 15 amino acids. The CDR3 here is CASSQGDGSFYGYTF. The CDR3 nucleotides are TGCGCCAGCAGCCAAGGTGACGGATCCTTCTATGGCTACACCTTC.

This clone has a single count. The rearrangement uses TRBV27 and TRBJ2-7; TRBD1 agrees at 7 bases. This CDR3 comprises 16 residues. The germline V gene has CDR1 MNHEY and CDR2 SMNVEV (reference sequence). Trimming removed 6 bases from V and 2 bases from J; junction bases left unmatched: 13. CDR3: CASSFSTGQLTYEQYF. The CDR3 DNA sequence: TGTGCCAGCAGCTTCAGCACGGGACAGTTAACCTACGAGCAGTACTTC.